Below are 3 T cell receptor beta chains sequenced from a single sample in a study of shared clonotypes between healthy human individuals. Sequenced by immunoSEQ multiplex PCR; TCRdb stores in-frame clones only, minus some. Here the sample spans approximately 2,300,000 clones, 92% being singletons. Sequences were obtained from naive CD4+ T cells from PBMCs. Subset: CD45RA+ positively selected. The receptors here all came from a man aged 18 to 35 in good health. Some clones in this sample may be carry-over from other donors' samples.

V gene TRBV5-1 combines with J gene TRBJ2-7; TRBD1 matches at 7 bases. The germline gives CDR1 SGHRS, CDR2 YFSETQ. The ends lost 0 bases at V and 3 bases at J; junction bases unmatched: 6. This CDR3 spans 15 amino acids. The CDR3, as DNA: TGCGCCAGCAGCTTGGCCGAGACAGGGTACTACGAGCAGTACTTC. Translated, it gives CASSLAETGYYEQYF.

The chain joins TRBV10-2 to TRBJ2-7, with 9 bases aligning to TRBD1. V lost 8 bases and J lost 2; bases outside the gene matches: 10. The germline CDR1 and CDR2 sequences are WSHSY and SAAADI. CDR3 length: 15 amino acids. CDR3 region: CASQLHRDRAYEQYF. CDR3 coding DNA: TGCGCCAGCCAACTTCACCGGGACAGGGCCTACGAGCAGTACTTC.

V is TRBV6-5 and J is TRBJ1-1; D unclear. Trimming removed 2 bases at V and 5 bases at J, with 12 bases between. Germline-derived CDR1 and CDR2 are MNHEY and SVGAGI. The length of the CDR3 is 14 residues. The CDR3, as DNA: TGTGCCAGCAGTTACGCAGTTCTAGGGACTGAAGCTTTCTTT. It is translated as CASSYAVLGTEAFF.